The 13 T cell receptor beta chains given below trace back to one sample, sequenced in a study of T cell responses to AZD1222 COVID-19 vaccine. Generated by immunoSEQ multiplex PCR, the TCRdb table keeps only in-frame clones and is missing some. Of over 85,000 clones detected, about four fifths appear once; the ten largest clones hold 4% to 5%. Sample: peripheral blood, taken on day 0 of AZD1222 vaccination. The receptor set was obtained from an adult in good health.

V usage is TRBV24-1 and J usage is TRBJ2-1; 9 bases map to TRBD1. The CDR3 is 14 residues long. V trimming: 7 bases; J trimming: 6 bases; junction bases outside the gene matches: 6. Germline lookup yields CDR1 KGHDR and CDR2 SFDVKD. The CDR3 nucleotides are TGTGCCACCAGCCCGGGACAGGGCCTCAATGAGCAGTTCTTC. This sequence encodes CATSPGQGLNEQFF.

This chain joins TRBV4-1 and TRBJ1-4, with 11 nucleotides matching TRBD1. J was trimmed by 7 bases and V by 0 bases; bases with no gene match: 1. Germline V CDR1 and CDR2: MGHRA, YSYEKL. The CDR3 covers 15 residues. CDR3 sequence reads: CASSQDGTGGEKLFF. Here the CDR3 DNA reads TGCGCCAGCAGCCAAGACGGGACAGGGGGTGAAAAACTGTTTTTT.

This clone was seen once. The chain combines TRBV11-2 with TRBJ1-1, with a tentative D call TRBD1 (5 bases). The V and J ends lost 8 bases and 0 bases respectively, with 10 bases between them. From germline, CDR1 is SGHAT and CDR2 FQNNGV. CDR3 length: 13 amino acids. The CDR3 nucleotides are TGTGCCAGCGGGCTAGGGGTGAACACTGAAGCTTTCTTT. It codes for CASGLGVNTEAFF.

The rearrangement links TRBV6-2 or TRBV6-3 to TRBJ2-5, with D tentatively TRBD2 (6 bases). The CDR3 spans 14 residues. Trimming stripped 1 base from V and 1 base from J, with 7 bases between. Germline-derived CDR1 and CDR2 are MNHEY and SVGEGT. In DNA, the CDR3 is TGTGCCAGCAGTTACTTCGGGGGCCAAGAGACCCAGTACTTC. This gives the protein CASSYFGGQETQYF.

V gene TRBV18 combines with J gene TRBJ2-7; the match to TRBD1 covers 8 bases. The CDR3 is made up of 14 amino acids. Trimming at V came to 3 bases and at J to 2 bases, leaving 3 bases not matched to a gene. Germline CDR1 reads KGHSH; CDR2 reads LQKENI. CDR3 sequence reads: CASSPGDRPYEQYF. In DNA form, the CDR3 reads TGTGCCAGCTCACCGGGGGACAGGCCCTACGAGCAGTACTTC.

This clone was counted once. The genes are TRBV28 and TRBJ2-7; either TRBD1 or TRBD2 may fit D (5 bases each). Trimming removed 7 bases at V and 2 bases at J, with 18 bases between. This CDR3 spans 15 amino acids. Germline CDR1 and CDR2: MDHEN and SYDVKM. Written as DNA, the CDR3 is TGTGCCAGCACTCGAACGGGACCAACAACCTACGAGCAGTACTTC. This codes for CASTRTGPTTYEQYF.

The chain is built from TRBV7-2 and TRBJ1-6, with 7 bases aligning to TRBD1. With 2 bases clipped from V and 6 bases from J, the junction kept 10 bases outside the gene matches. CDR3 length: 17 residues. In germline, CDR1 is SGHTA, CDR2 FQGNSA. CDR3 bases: TGTGCCAGCAGCTTATATCCCCAGGGGGGTATTAATTCACCCCTCCACTTT. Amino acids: CASSLYPQGGINSPLHF. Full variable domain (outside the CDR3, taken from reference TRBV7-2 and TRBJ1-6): GAGVSQSPSNKVTEKGKDVELRCDPISGHTALYWYRQSLGQGLEFLIYFQGNSAPDKSGLPSDRFSAERTGGSVSTLTIQRTQQEDSAVYLCASSLYPQGGINSPLHFGNGTRLTVT.

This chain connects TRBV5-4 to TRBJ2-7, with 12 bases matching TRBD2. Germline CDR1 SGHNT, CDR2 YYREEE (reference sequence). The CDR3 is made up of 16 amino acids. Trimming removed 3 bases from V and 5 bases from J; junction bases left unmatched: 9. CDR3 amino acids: CASSSASGRAGDEQYF. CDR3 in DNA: TGTGCCAGCAGCTCGGCTAGCGGGAGGGCCGGGGACGAGCAGTACTTC.

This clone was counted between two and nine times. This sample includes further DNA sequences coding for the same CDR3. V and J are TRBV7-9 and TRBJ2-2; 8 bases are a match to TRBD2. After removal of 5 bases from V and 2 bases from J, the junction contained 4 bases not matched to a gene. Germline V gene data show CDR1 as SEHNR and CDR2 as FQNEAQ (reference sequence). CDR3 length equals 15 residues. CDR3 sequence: CASSLSGINTGELFF. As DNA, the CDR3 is TGTGCCAGCAGCCTTAGCGGGATCAACACCGGGGAGCTGTTTTTT.

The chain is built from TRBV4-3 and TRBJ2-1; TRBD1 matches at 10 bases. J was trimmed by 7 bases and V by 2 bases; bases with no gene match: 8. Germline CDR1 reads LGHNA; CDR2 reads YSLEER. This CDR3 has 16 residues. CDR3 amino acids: CASSQRPGQGWNEQFF. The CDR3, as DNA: TGCGCCAGCAGCCAACGGCCGGGACAGGGGTGGAATGAGCAGTTCTTC.

This chain's CDR3 is CASSLKTYTDTQYF. The CDR3 DNA follows: TGTGCCAGCAGCCTCAAGACGTACACAGATACGCAGTATTTT. This chain joins TRBV9 and TRBJ2-3; D unresolved. The germline V gene has CDR1 SGDLS and CDR2 YYNGEE. This CDR3 comprises 14 residues. The V end lost 4 bases, the J end lost 2 bases, and 11 bases lay between the germline ends.

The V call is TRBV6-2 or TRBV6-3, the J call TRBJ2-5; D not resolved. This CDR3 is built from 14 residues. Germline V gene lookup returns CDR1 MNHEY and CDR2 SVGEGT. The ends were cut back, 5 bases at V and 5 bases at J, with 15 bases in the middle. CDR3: CASSTPPLRETQYF. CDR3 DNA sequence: TGTGCCAGCAGTACCCCCCCGTTACGGGAGACCCAGTACTTC.

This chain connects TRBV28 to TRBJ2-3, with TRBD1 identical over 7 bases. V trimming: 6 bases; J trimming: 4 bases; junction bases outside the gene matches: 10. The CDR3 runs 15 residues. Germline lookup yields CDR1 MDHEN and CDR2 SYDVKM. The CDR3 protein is CASRTTGVPPDTQYF. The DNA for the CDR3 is TGTGCCAGCAGGACAACAGGGGTGCCGCCAGATACGCAGTATTTT. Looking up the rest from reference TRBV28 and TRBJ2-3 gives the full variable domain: DVKVTQSSRYLVKRTGEKVFLECVQDMDHENMFWYRQDPGLGLRLIYFSYDVKMKEKGDIPEGYSVSREKKERFSLILESASTNQTSMYLCASRTTGVPPDTQYFGPGTRLTVL.